This T cell receptor beta chain was obtained from a study of glioma-infiltrating T cells after dendritic cell vaccination. Background on the study: Dendritic cell vaccination trial patients had either newly diagnosed or recurrent glioblastoma. The study, taken as a whole, reports: Estimated pretreatment TIL content predicted outcome after dendritic cell vaccination.

The repertoire was sequenced with immunoSEQ multiplex PCR; TCRdb's copy has only in-frame clones and lacks some. This table holds about 50,000 clones, approximately 89% found once. Regarding this clone: Its target is unknown.

Time point denoted: after dendritic cell vaccination, including at tumor progression/relapse. Sequenced material: blood, taken after dendritic cell vaccination. This clonotype was obtained from a human donor with glioblastoma.

In DNA, the CDR3 is TGTGCCAGCACCGAAACAGGGTATCACGGGGAGCTGTTTTTT. This gives the protein CASTETGYHGELFF. V gene TRBV11-2 combines with J gene TRBJ2-2; TRBD1 might be the D (6 bases). V lost 7 bases and J 7 bases, leaving 16 bases between the germline ends. The germline V gene has CDR1 SGHAT and CDR2 FQNNGV. This CDR3 comprises 14 residues.